This entry lists 21 T cell receptor beta chains sequenced from one sample in a study of cytomegalovirus exposure and HLA in healthy donors. PCR amplification relied on 60 Vbeta primers (plus 13 Jbeta primers). Profiling relied on immunoSEQ multiplex PCR, and the TCRdb table lists in-frame clones only, not all of them. The repertoire has 140,000 to 150,000 clones, about 75% of them found once; the top ten carry 6.5% to 9%. The sequenced sample was PBMCs. These receptors all come from a young man in good health and CMV-seronegative.

This clone was seen only a few times. The gene calls are TRBV15 and TRBJ1-2; D is perhaps TRBD1 (5 bases). CDR1 and CDR2 (germline): LNHNV, YYDKDF (reference sequence). The V gene lost 1 base and the J gene lost 11 bases, with 20 bases spanning the gap. This CDR3 comprises 15 residues. CDR3 sequence: CATSRAPGPLEGYTF. The CDR3 DNA follows: TGTGCCACCAGCAGAGCCCCCGGGCCCTTGGAGGGGTACACCTTC.

Of note for this clone: One end of the junction fails to match germline, which may point to a read error. The V and J genes are TRBV7-9 and TRBJ2-2; TRBD1 might be the D (5 bases). Germline V CDR1 and CDR2: SEHNR, FQNEAQ (reference sequence). The CDR3 contains 13 residues. CDR3 DNA: TGTTCCAGCAGCCATAGGGGCACCGGGGAGCTGTTTTTT. Translated: CSSSHRGTGELFF.

The chain couples TRBV30 to TRBJ2-3, with D hard to call. V shed 5 bases and J shed 2 bases, with 14 bases lying between them. The CDR3 is 14 amino acids. CDR1 and CDR2 from the germline V gene are GTSNPN and SVGIG (reference sequence). In DNA form, the CDR3 reads TGTGCCTGGGGCACCCGATATTCCACAGATACGCAGTATTTT. Its translation is CAWGTRYSTDTQYF.

This clone was observed once. The chain employs TRBV5-1 and TRBJ2-7; 7 positions agree with TRBD2. Germline V gives CDR1 SGHRS, CDR2 YFSETQ. The ends lost 3 bases at V and 0 bases at J; junction bases unmatched: 12. The CDR3 is made up of 17 amino acids. For the CDR3, the DNA is TGCGCCAGCAGCTGGACGCCCGGGGGGTCCAGCTCCTACGAGCAGTACTTC. Translated, it gives CASSWTPGGSSSYEQYF.

This chain connects TRBV6-1 to TRBJ1-5; 8 nucleotides align to TRBD1. Germline values: CDR1 MNHNS, CDR2 SASEGT. V dropped 5 bases and J dropped 9; count of bases not matched to a gene: 9. The CDR3 has 14 amino acids. CDR3 in amino acids: CASSLIDRGSPQHF. The CDR3 DNA reads TGTGCCAGCAGTCTAATTGACAGGGGCTCGCCCCAGCATTTT.

The gene calls are TRBV5-1 and TRBJ2-3, with D perhaps TRBD1 (6 bases). The CDR3 consists of 14 residues. CDR1 and CDR2 from the germline V gene are SGHRS and YFSETQ. V was cut by 4 bases and J by 2 bases, with 11 bases left in between. The CDR3 nucleotides are TGCGCCAGCAGCATGGGACAACTCACAGATACGCAGTATTTT. Translated: CASSMGQLTDTQYF.

This clone was detected only a few times. The genes are TRBV5-4 and TRBJ2-7; 7 bases fit TRBD1. Germline values: CDR1 SGHNT, CDR2 YYREEE (reference sequence). This CDR3 has 14 amino acids. After removal of 2 bases from V and 2 bases from J, the junction contained 4 bases not matched to a gene. CDR3 protein: CASSFDQGAYEQYF. CDR3 nucleotide sequence: TGTGCCAGCAGCTTTGATCAGGGGGCCTACGAGCAGTACTTC.

This chain links TRBV7-9 with TRBJ2-3, with D unresolved. Looked up from germline, CDR1 is SEHNR and CDR2 is FQNEAQ (reference sequence). Trimming left V 5 bases short and J 2 bases short, with 11 bases between. The CDR3 runs 14 residues. The chain's CDR3 is CASSGRVNTDTQYF. CDR3 bases: TGTGCCAGCAGCGGTCGCGTAAACACAGATACGCAGTATTTT.

This chain joins TRBV21-1 and TRBJ2-2; TRBD1 is the table's D call and was not checked against the DNA. TRBV21-1 is a documented pseudogene. The CDR3 spans 15 residues. The CDR3, as DNA: TGTGCCAGCAGCAAAGGGGACAGGGGGACCGGGGAGCTGTTTTTT. Amino acids: CASSKGDRGTGELFF.

This chain joins TRBV2 and TRBJ2-5, with 11 bases fitting TRBD1. Per germline, CDR1 SNHLY and CDR2 FYNNEI. V was clipped by 2 bases and J by 4 bases; unmatched bases: 3. This CDR3 has 15 residues. CDR3 DNA sequence: TGTGCCAGCAGTGAACTGGACAGGGGGCGAGAGACCCAGTACTTC. Translating gives CASSELDRGRETQYF. Looking up the rest from reference TRBV2 and TRBJ2-5 gives the full variable domain: EPEVTQTPSHQVTQMGQEVILRCVPISNHLYFYWYRQILGQKVEFLVSFYNNEISEKSEIFDDQFSVERPDGSNFTLKIRSTKLEDSAMYFCASSELDRGRETQYFGPGTRLLVL.

The V call is TRBV29-1, the J call TRBJ1-4, with a tentative D call TRBD1 (5 bases). V lost 5 bases, J lost 8 bases, and 21 bases lay in between. Germline-derived CDR1 and CDR2 are SQVTM and ANQGSEA. The CDR3 consists of 15 residues. CDR3 region: CSVLESSGAKEKLFF. DNA for the CDR3: TGCAGCGTTCTCGAATCCAGTGGGGCAAAAGAAAAACTGTTTTTT. Supplemented by reference TRBV29-1 and TRBJ1-4, the full variable domain reads SAVISQKPSRDICQRGTSLTIQCQVDSQVTMMFWYRQQPGQSLTLIATANQGSEATYESGFVIDKFPISRPNLTFSTLTVSNMSPEDSSIYLCSVLESSGAKEKLFFGSGTQLSVL.

The chain uses TRBV5-1 and TRBJ2-7, with 8 bases fitting TRBD1. The junction had 5 bases not matched to a gene; V was cut back by 3 bases and J by 6 bases. The length of the CDR3 is 13 residues. The germline V gene encodes CDR1 SGHRS and CDR2 YFSETQ. CDR3 protein: CASSSTGAGEQYF. CDR3 in DNA: TGCGCCAGCAGCTCGACAGGGGCGGGCGAGCAGTACTTC.

The rearrangement links TRBV6-6 to TRBJ1-2, with a weak D call TRBD1 (6 bases). V was trimmed by 2 bases and J by 4 bases, leaving 11 bases between them. Looked up from germline, CDR1 is MNHNY and CDR2 is SVGAGI (reference sequence). CDR3 size: 14 residues. DNA for the CDR3: TGTGCCAGCAGTTACACGACAGGAAGCTATGGCTACACCTTC. As protein: CASSYTTGSYGYTF.

V usage is TRBV28 and J usage is TRBJ1-1, with unresolved D. The CDR3 has 13 amino acids. The V end lost 3 bases, the J end lost 0 bases, and 5 bases lay between the germline ends. Germline V CDR1 and CDR2: MDHEN, SYDVKM. Here the CDR3 reads CASSFSVNTEAFF. DNA of the CDR3: TGTGCCAGCAGTTTCTCCGTGAACACTGAAGCTTTCTTT.

This clone was detected once. This chain connects TRBV29-1 to TRBJ2-7, with D uncertain. V gave up 7 bases and J gave up 0 bases, with 13 bases separating them. This CDR3 is built from 13 residues. The V gene's germline CDR1 is SQVTM and CDR2 ANQGSEA. CDR3 residues: CSDTTLSSYEQYF. The CDR3 region has the DNA TGCAGCGATACGACACTGAGCTCCTACGAGCAGTACTTC.

The chain joins TRBV10-1 to TRBJ2-7; D is unclear. The CDR3 has 15 amino acids. Trimming removed 9 bases at V and 0 bases at J, with 18 bases between. Germline values: CDR1 WNHNN, CDR2 SYGVQD (reference sequence). The CDR3, as DNA: TGCGCCAGTCTCCTCCTAAAGAGGAGCTCCTACGAGCAGTACTTC. It codes for CASLLLKRSSYEQYF.

The chain links TRBV7-9 to TRBJ1-1; D call uncertain. The CDR3 totals 12 residues. Trimming pared 5 bases from V and 8 bases from J, leaving 12 bases between. Germline V gives CDR1 SEHNR, CDR2 FQNEAQ (reference sequence). CDR3 loop: CASSPVEGEAFF. CDR3 in DNA: TGTGCCAGCAGCCCCGTAGAGGGAGAAGCTTTCTTT.

The table lists this clone with a few counts. The rearrangement joins TRBV2 to TRBJ1-2, with 9 bases matching TRBD1. The CDR3 has 14 amino acids. V lost 4 bases and J lost 2; bases outside the gene matches: 2. Germline V gene sequence: CDR1 SNHLY, CDR2 FYNNEI. CDR3 sequence reads: CASSVTGGNYGYTF. Here the CDR3 DNA reads TGTGCCAGCAGTGTAACAGGGGGCAACTATGGCTACACCTTC.

J is TRBJ2-3 and V is TRBV5-6, with D perhaps matching TRBD2 (5 bases). The germline V and J ends were trimmed by 2 bases and 3 bases, with 7 bases remaining between them. The CDR3 totals 13 residues. The germline CDR1 and CDR2 sequences are SGHDT and YYEEEE. CDR3 bases: TGTGCCAGCAGCTTACTAGAAACAGATACGCAGTATTTT. Translation gives CASSLLETDTQYF.

The CDR3 loop is CASSQGTSGNEQYF. CDR3 DNA sequence: TGTGCCAGCAGCCAAGGGACTAGCGGGAACGAGCAGTACTTC. This rearrangement joins TRBV4-2 to TRBJ2-7; the match to TRBD2 covers 12 bases. With 1 base clipped from V and 5 bases from J, the junction kept 0 bases outside the gene matches. This CDR3 region has 14 residues. Germline assignment: CDR1 LGHNA and CDR2 YNFKEQ.

This rearrangement joins TRBV6-5 to TRBJ1-2; possible D gene TRBD1, 6 bases. There are 15 residues in the CDR3. The V end lost 6 bases, the J end lost 3 bases, and 17 bases lay between the germline ends. CDR1 and CDR2 from the germline V gene are MNHEY and SVGAGI. The chain's CDR3 is CASRPEGVAYYGYTF. In DNA, the CDR3 is TGTGCCAGCAGGCCCGAGGGGGTCGCCTACTATGGCTACACCTTC.